Listed below are T cell receptor beta chains from one sample, sequenced in a study of OX40 agonist ivuxolimab in advanced cancers. The repertoire was sequenced with immunoSEQ multiplex PCR; TCRdb's copy has only in-frame clones and lacks some. This sample has about 57,000 clones, with under 85% found just once. The material sequenced was CD4+ or CD8+ T cells sorted from blood, taken in a trial of the OX40 agonist ivuxolimab. These receptors all come from an adult with an advanced solid tumor such as melanoma, head and neck, liver or kidney cancer. Each CDR3 is given with its conserved first and last residue. The order of the fields is V gene, D gene, CDR3 length, J gene, clone size, CDR3 DNA, CDR3 protein. D genes are given only for firm matches. Size tells how often a clone was seen (once, few, many) or the class of an expanded clone, and some rows leave it out.

TRBV6-1	.	13	TRBJ2-2	.	TGTGCCAGTTTCGGGGGCGAAACCGGGGAGCTGTTTTTT	CASFGGETGELFF
TRBV7-9	TRBD1	15	TRBJ2-7	few	TGTGCCAGCAGCTTATTCGGGACAGCCGGAAACGAGCAGTACTTC	CASSLFGTAGNEQYF
TRBV5-1	TRBD1	16	TRBJ2-6	.	TGCGCCAGCACCTTTACAGGGGGAGCTGGGGCCAACGTCCTGACTTTC	CASTFTGGAGANVLTF
TRBV4-1	.	17	TRBJ2-2	.	TGCGCCAGCAGCCAACTGGATTTAGGGTTTGGGACCGGGGAGCTGTTTTTT	CASSQLDLGFGTGELFF
TRBV28	.	16	TRBJ2-1	.	TGTGCCAGCAGTTACACAGGGTGGCGGTCCTACAATGAGCAGTTCTTC	CASSYTGWRSYNEQFF
TRBV19	.	19	TRBJ1-5	.	TGTGCCAGTAGTATAGATTTGGCCGGGACACGTTATAGCAATCAGCCCCAGCATTTT	CASSIDLAGTRYSNQPQHF
TRBV29-1	.	13	TRBJ1-1	.	TGCAGCGTCTATACGGGGTTGAACACTGAAGCTTTCTTT	CSVYTGLNTEAFF
TRBV6-1	.	16	TRBJ2-3	.	TGTGCCAGCAGTGAAGCATGGATGGTTAGCACAGATACGCAGTATTTT	CASSEAWMVSTDTQYF
TRBV7-9	.	17	TRBJ2-7	.	TGTGCCAGCAGCTCGGGCCCTAGCACCCCTAGCCCCTACGAGCAGTACTTC	CASSSGPSTPSPYEQYF
TRBV2	TRBD2	15	TRBJ2-2	few	TGTGCCAGCCAGGGACTAGCGGGACCCACCGGGGAGCTGTTTTTT	CASQGLAGPTGELFF
TRBV7-2	TRBD2	17	TRBJ2-6	.	TGTGCCAGCAGGGCGGGGGGGCAACCCTCTGGGGCCAACGTCCTGACTTTC	CASRAGGQPSGANVLTF
TRBV7-9	.	15	TRBJ2-2	.	TGTGCCAGCAGCTTAGGGTACGTGAACACCGGGGAGCTGTTTTTT	CASSLGYVNTGELFF
TRBV18	.	16	TRBJ2-3	few	TGTGCCAGCTCACCTCCTGACAGTTCTCGCACAGATACGCAGTATTTT	CASSPPDSSRTDTQYF
TRBV6-5	TRBD1	15	TRBJ1-3	.	TGTGCCAGCAGTCCACGACAGGGGATTGGAAACACCATATATTTT	CASSPRQGIGNTIYF
TRBV4-1	.	12	TRBJ1-2	.	TGCGCCAGCAGCCAAGGAAACTATGGCTACACCTTC	CASSQGNYGYTF
TRBV5-1	.	17	TRBJ2-4	.	TGCGCCAGCAGCTTGGAAGCAGGGCCACTAGCCAAAAACATTCAGTACTTC	CASSLEAGPLAKNIQYF
TRBV11-2	.	14	TRBJ1-2	.	TGTGCCAGCAGCTCACAGGCGGGGCAGGATGGCTACACCTTC	CASSSQAGQDGYTF
TRBV5-5	TRBD2	16	TRBJ2-1	.	TGTGCCAGCAGCCTCATAAGGACTAGCGGGTCTAATGAGCAGTTCTTC	CASSLIRTSGSNEQFF
TRBV5-1	.	15	TRBJ2-7	.	TGCGCCAGCAGCTTGGCCCGTCCAGGCTCCTACGAGCAGTACTTC	CASSLARPGSYEQYF
TRBV5-4	TRBD1	12	TRBJ1-1	.	TGTGCCAGCAGCTACAGGGGGACTGAAGCTTTCTTT	CASSYRGTEAFF
TRBV6-6	TRBD2	15	TRBJ2-1	.	TGTGCCAGCGATCCGTCGGGACTAGGGATAAATGAGCAGTTCTTC	CASDPSGLGINEQFF
TRBV7-9	.	12	TRBJ2-5	.	TGTGCCAGCAGCTTAAATCGGGAGACCCAGTACTTC	CASSLNRETQYF
TRBV7-9	.	11	TRBJ2-7	.	TGTGCCAGCAGCAACAACTACGAGCAGTACTTC	CASSNNYEQYF